The source of this TCR beta chain is a study of identical twins. Notes on this clonotype: Its antigen is currently unknown.

Overall study findings and caveats: Researchers reported weaker excess twin sharing in beta out-of-frame sequences. Insertion counts were lower in abundant cord blood beta clonotypes, a trend that memory repertoires did not show. Out-of-frame alpha sequences common to twins exhibited a surplus of low generation probability.

Unique molecular identifiers were present on cDNA, and template switching added a universal primer site. TCRdb re-derived calls from the 5' RACE reads in MiXCR, one entry per CDR3 protein. The sample yields approximately 240,000 distinct CDR3 sequences, around 15% seen once. The germline CDR1 and CDR2 sequences are SGHRS and YFSETQ. V shed 7 bases and J shed 6 bases, with 24 bases lying between them. The CDR3 has 16 residues. The sequencing input was memory (CD45RO+) T cells sorted from blood. The rearrangement uses TRBV5-1 and TRBJ2-3; tentative D call: TRBD2 (7 bases). This receptor was obtained from a woman aged 18-29 years in good health. CDR3: CASRLVFGGGGDTQYF. CDR3 DNA: TGCGCCAGCCGACTCGTTTTTGGAGGGGGAGGGGATACGCAGTATTTT.